The sequence of this TCR beta chain was determined in a study of CD8 T cells in ankylosing spondylitis. Study-wide results and limits: As reported, disease-linked clones showed significant enrichment in matched ankylosing spondylitis synovial fluid. There were earlier reports of some motif variants in reactive arthritis synovial fluid and blood. Disease-linked clones, CD8+, were relatively rare in peripheral blood.

Trimming cost V 7 bases and J 5 bases; bases outside gene matches: 7. CDR1 and CDR2 from the germline V gene are SGHVS and FNYEAQ. This CDR3 contains 15 residues. TCRdb re-called the 5' RACE reads through MiXCR, storing one row per CDR3 protein. The sample lists about 150,000 distinct CDR3 sequences, 44% occurring once. On this clonotype itself: What it recognizes is unknown.

The clonotype was recovered from a male donor with ankylosing spondylitis. The gene calls are TRBV7-6 and TRBJ2-3; TRBD1 aligns across 12 bases. The sequencing input was synovial fluid, either unsorted or a sorted T cell fraction (not recorded which). The CDR3 sequence is CASMGTGGGEDTQYF. CDR3 sequence (DNA): TGTGCCAGCATGGGGACAGGGGGCGGGGAAGATACGCAGTATTTT.